The 6 T cell receptor beta chains below were found in one sample sequenced in a study of blood T cell repertoires in COVID-19. The assay was immunoSEQ multiplex PCR, and TCRdb's table has in-frame clones only and misses some. The repertoire has about 170,000 clones, about 86% of them found once; the top ten carry roughly 3.9%. Sample: peripheral blood. Receptors originate from a young man with active or convalescent COVID-19.

V usage is TRBV27 and J usage is TRBJ2-4; D not certain. Germline V CDR1 and CDR2: MNHEY, SMNVEV (reference sequence). The CDR3 runs 14 residues. Trimming took 2 bases from V and 1 from J, leaving 6 bases between them. The CDR3 bases are TGTGCCAGCAGTTTAGTCGGGGCCAAAAACATTCAGTACTTC. Its translation is CASSLVGAKNIQYF.

The chain couples TRBV6-5 to TRBJ2-6, with D tentatively TRBD2 (6 bases). The CDR3 contains 15 residues. Trimming stripped 6 bases from V and 3 bases from J, with 12 bases between. Germline values: CDR1 MNHEY, CDR2 SVGAGI. The CDR3 loop reads CASRKRRDGANVLTF. As DNA, the CDR3 is TGTGCCAGCAGGAAGCGGAGGGATGGGGCCAACGTCCTGACTTTC.

The rearrangement uses TRBV18 and TRBJ1-1, with D possibly being TRBD1 (6 bases). The CDR3 runs 12 residues. V lost 5 bases to trimming and J lost 11 bases, with 15 bases between them. Looked up from germline, CDR1 is KGHSH and CDR2 is LQKENI. CDR3 in amino acids: CASSARDKRAFF. The CDR3 DNA reads as TGTGCCAGCTCAGCTCGGGACAAAAGGGCTTTCTTT.

The chain has TRBV19 and TRBJ2-1, with 9 bases fitting TRBD2. This CDR3 has 18 amino acids. J gave up 5 bases and V 4 bases, and 15 bases lay outside the gene matches. Germline V gene sequence: CDR1 LNHDA, CDR2 SQIVND (reference sequence). The CDR3 loop is CASSRGETSGPLHNEQFF. In nucleotides, the CDR3 is TGTGCCAGTAGTAGGGGGGAGACTAGCGGCCCGCTCCACAATGAGCAGTTCTTC.

The chain has TRBV7-9 and TRBJ2-3; 7 positions match TRBD2. The CDR3 runs to 14 residues. With V trimmed by 4 bases and J by 1 base, 2 bases remained unmatched. The V gene's germline CDR1 is SEHNR and CDR2 FQNEAQ (reference sequence). CDR3 DNA sequence: TGTGCCAGCAGCTCTAGCGGACGCACAGATACGCAGTATTTT. Its protein is CASSSSGRTDTQYF.

In its sample, this clone was seen once. The chain carries TRBV27 and TRBJ1-6; weak D call: TRBD1 (6 bases). This CDR3 region has 16 residues. Trimming stripped 3 bases from V and 10 bases from J, with 19 bases between. Germline-derived CDR1 and CDR2 are MNHEY and SMNVEV (reference sequence). CDR3 sequence reads: CASSFHSDRTDSPLHF. In nucleotides, the CDR3 is TGTGCCAGCAGTTTCCACTCAGACAGGACAGACTCACCCCTCCACTTT.